These 5 T cell receptor beta chains were all obtained from the same sample, sequenced in a study of T-cell reconstitution after alpha-beta-depleted transplantation in children. Preparing the TCRbeta library involved the use of unique molecular identifiers. TCRdb ran MiXCR on the PCR reads and lists one entry per CDR3 protein. The table shows nearly 400,000 distinct CDR3 sequences, with roughly 22% occurring only once. Specimen: PBMCs from the stem cell graft donor, collected from the stem cell graft. The origin of the receptors is a human donor who donated a stem cell graft to a child with acute myeloid leukemia.

V and J are TRBV18 and TRBJ2-1; maybe TRBD2 (5 bases). Germline V gene lookup returns CDR1 KGHSH and CDR2 LQKENI. CDR3 length equals 11 residues. Deletions cut 6 bases from V and 10 bases from J, with 10 bases between. This CDR3 reads CASSRVLEQFF. CDR3 in DNA: TGTGCCAGCTCGAGGGTGCTCGAGCAGTTCTTC.

This chain uses TRBV7-2 with TRBJ2-5, with TRBD1 matching 9 bases. Germline CDR1 SGHTA, CDR2 FQGNSA. V shed 5 bases and J 2 bases; nucleotides not matched to a gene: 6. This CDR3 has 15 amino acids. In DNA, the CDR3 is TGTGCCAGCAGCCTACAGGGGGCTTTACAAGAGACCCAGTACTTC. Its translation is CASSLQGALQETQYF.

This clonotype has a count of ten or more. This chain uses TRBV3-1 with TRBJ2-1, with 7 bases that match TRBD1. CDR1 and CDR2 from the germline V gene are LGHDT and YNNKEL (reference sequence). The CDR3 has 12 residues. CDR3 nucleotide sequence: TGTGCAGCCGGGGACAGCAACAATGAGCAGTTCTTC. Its translation is CAAGDSNNEQFF.

The sample holds a few counts of this clonotype. The chain recombines TRBV9 with TRBJ2-1; D possibly corresponds to TRBD1 (5 bases). Trimming cost V 2 bases and J 9 bases, with 18 bases left between them. From germline, CDR1 is SGDLS and CDR2 YYNGEE. CDR3 length: 15 amino acids. The CDR3 region is CASSVGAVHYGEQFF. CDR3 DNA: TGTGCCAGCAGCGTTGGGGCCGTCCATTACGGTGAGCAGTTCTTC.

This chain joins TRBV2 and TRBJ1-5; 8 bases match TRBD1. This CDR3 is built from 14 residues. The germline gives CDR1 SNHLY, CDR2 FYNNEI. V gave up 5 bases and J gave up 5 bases; unmatched junction bases: 5. CDR3 residues: CASSQQGVHQPQHF. Here the CDR3 DNA reads TGTGCCAGCAGTCAACAGGGGGTACATCAGCCCCAGCATTTT.